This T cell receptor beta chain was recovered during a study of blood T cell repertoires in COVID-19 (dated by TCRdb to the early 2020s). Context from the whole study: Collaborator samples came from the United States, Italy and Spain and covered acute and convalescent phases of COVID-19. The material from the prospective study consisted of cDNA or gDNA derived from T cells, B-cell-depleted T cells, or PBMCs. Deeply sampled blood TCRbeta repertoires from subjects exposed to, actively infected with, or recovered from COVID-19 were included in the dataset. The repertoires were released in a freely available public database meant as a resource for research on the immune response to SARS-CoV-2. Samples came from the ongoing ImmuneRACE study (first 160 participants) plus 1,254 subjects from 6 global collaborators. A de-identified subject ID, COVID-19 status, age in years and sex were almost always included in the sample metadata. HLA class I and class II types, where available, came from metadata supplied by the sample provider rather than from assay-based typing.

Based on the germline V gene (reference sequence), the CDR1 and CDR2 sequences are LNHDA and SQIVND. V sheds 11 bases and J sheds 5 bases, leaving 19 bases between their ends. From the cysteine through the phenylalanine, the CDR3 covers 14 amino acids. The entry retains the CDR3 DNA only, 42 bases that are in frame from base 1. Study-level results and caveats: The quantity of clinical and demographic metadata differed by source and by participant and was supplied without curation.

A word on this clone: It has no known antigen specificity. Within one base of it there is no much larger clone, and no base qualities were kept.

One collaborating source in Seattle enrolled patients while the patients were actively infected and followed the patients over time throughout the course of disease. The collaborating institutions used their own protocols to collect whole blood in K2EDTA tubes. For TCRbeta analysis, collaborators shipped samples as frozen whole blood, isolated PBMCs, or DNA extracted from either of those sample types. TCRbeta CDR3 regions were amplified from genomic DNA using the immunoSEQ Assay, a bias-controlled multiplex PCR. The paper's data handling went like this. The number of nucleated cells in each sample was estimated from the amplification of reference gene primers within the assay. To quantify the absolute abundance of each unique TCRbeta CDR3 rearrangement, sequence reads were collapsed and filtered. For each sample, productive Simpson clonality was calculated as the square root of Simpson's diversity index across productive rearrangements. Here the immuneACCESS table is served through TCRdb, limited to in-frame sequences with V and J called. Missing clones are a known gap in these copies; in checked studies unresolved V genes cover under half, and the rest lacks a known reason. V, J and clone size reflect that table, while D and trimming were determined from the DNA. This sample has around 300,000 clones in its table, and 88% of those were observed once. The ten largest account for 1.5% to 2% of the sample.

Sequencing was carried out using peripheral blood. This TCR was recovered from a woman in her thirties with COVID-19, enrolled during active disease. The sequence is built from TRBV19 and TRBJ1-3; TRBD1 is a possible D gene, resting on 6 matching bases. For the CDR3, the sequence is CAAGGGLGRNTIYF. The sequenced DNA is TGTGCCGCTGGTGGGGGCTTGGGTAGAAACACCATATATTTT. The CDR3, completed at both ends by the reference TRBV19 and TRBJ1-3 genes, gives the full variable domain DGGITQSPKYLFRKEGQNVTLSCEQNLNHDAMYWYRQDPGQGLRLIYYSQIVNDFQKGDIAEGYSVSREKKESFPLTVTSAQKNPTAFYLCAAGGGLGRNTIYFGEGSWLTVV.